This T cell receptor beta chain was recorded in a study of T cells expressing NK-cell markers. For the study at large: Of eight sequenced donors, seven were HCMV-seropositive and one HCMV-seronegative.

The V gene's germline CDR1 is SGDLS and CDR2 YYNGEE. CDR3 size: 14 residues. TCRdb re-called the 5' RACE reads and gives one entry per CDR3 protein, without DNA. The sample holds roughly 420,000 distinct CDR3 sequences. The chain couples TRBV9 to TRBJ2-7; TCRdb indicates TRBD2, and absent DNA this call remains unverified. Sequencing was done on a sample of blood T cells: a sorted CD56 or NKG2C T cell subset, CD4+ or CD8+ T cells, or bulk PBMC T cells (not recorded which). This receptor was obtained from a woman aged 18-70 years in good health. CDR3 sequence reads: CASATGASLYEQYF.